This is a list of T cell receptor beta chains from one sample in a study of blood T cells in healthy people across ages. Each CDR3 protein is one row after TCRdb ran MiXCR on the 5' RACE reads. The top ten clones hold about 4.1% of a sample with some 1.5 million distinct CDR3 sequences, about 45% of them seen once. The specimen was blood. The receptors derive from a woman younger than 30 in good health. CDR3s include the opening cysteine and the closing phenylalanine or tryptophan. A D gene is named only where the DNA matches it firmly. Size tells how often a clone was seen (once, few, many) or the class of an expanded clone, and some rows leave it out.

d_gene	v_gene	abundance	j_gene	CDR3aa	CDR3nt
NA	TRBV11-2	NA	TRBJ2-1	CGCGDYNEQFF	TGTGGGTGCGGGGACTACAATGAGCAGTTCTTC
TRBD1	TRBV24-1	NA	TRBJ2-2	CATSDPTGTARTGELFF	TGTGCCACCAGTGACCCAACCGGGACAGCAAGGACCGGGGAGCTGTTTTTT
NA	TRBV4-3	few	TRBJ2-7	CASSQALKYEQYF	TGCGCCAGCAGCCAAGCACTGAAGTACGAGCAGTACTTC
NA	TRBV3-1	many	TRBJ1-5	CASSQEVSGDVSTQHF	TGTGCCAGCAGCCAAGAGGTTTCTGGCGACGTATCGACCCAGCATTTT
TRBD1	TRBV7-8	NA	TRBJ2-7	CASSLGGQYYEQYF	TGTGCCAGCAGCTTAGGGGGACAGTACTACGAGCAGTACTTC
NA	TRBV28	few	TRBJ2-7	CASSPFSGRSLGEQYF	TGTGCCAGCAGTCCTTTTTCTGGTAGATCCCTAGGCGAGCAGTACTTC
TRBD2	TRBV12-3/TRBV12-4	NA	TRBJ2-3	CASSSRTSWADTQYF	TGTGCCAGCAGTTCCCGGACTAGTTGGGCAGATACGCAGTATTTT
NA	TRBV15	NA	TRBJ2-5	CATSSWDKETQYF	TGTGCCACCAGCAGTTGGGATAAAGAGACCCAGTACTTC
NA	TRBV20-1	few	TRBJ2-7	CSAREPGYEQYF	TGCAGTGCTAGAGAGCCCGGCTACGAGCAGTACTTC
NA	TRBV6-2/TRBV6-3	NA	TRBJ2-3	CASSYAADTQYF	TGTGCCAGCAGTTACGCGGCAGATACGCAGTATTTT
NA	TRBV7-3	NA	TRBJ2-3	CASSVGRGGGTDTQYF	TGTGCCAGCAGCGTAGGCAGGGGAGGGGGCACAGATACGCAGTATTTT
NA	TRBV20-1	NA	TRBJ2-7	CSARNHRQTYEQYF	TGCAGTGCTAGAAATCATCGGCAAACCTACGAGCAGTACTTC
NA	TRBV6-5	NA	TRBJ2-1	CASSYRDIYNEQFF	TGTGCCAGCAGTTACAGGGACATATACAATGAGCAGTTCTTC
NA	TRBV20-1	NA	TRBJ2-7	CSARDFGTGTYEQYF	TGCAGTGCTAGAGATTTCGGGACGGGAACCTACGAGCAGTACTTC
TRBD1	TRBV5-4	NA	TRBJ1-1	CASSAGDRSNTEAFF	TGTGCCAGCAGCGCGGGGGACAGGAGTAACACTGAAGCTTTCTTT
TRBD1	TRBV7-9	once	TRBJ1-5	CASSSSGTASNQPQHF	TGTGCCAGCAGCTCGTCCGGGACAGCGAGCAATCAGCCCCAGCATTTT
TRBD2	TRBV15	few	TRBJ2-1	CATSRRLAGHYNEQFF	TGTGCCACCAGCAGACGACTAGCGGGACACTACAATGAGCAGTTCTTC
TRBD1	TRBV4-1	few	TRBJ1-2	CASSQQGASYGYTF	TGCGCCAGCAGCCAACAGGGGGCGAGCTATGGCTACACCTTC
NA	TRBV13	NA	TRBJ2-4	CASSSWEAKNIQYF	TGTGCCAGCAGCTCGTGGGAGGCCAAAAACATTCAGTACTTC
NA	TRBV29-1	NA	TRBJ2-3	CSVAEGGTSTDTQYF	TGCAGCGTCGCCGAGGGGGGGACTAGCACAGATACGCAGTATTTT
NA	TRBV10-2	few	TRBJ2-1	CASSEKEPLSFSEQFF	TGCGCCAGCAGTGAGAAGGAGCCCCTATCCTTTTCTGAGCAGTTCTTC
TRBD1	TRBV7-9	NA	TRBJ2-1	CASRLLGQMRYNEQFF	TGTGCCAGCAGACTTCTGGGACAGATGAGATACAATGAGCAGTTCTTC
NA	TRBV7-2	NA	TRBJ2-3	CAGSLIAGAGTDTQYF	TGTGCCGGCAGCCTGATCGCGGGGGCCGGCACAGATACGCAGTATTTT
TRBD2	TRBV6-2/TRBV6-3	NA	TRBJ2-5	CASSDSGVETQYF	TGTGCCAGTAGCGATAGCGGGGTCGAGACCCAGTACTTC
NA	TRBV12-5	NA	TRBJ2-7	CASGLVSYEQYF	TGTGCTAGTGGTTTGGTATCTTACGAGCAGTACTTC
NA	TRBV29-1	NA	TRBJ1-2	CSVVGRQNPNYGYTF	TGCAGCGTTGTGGGCAGGCAAAACCCCAACTATGGCTACACCTTC
NA	TRBV4-1	NA	TRBJ2-5	CASSPSSGGLYQETQYF	TGCGCCAGCAGCCCCTCTTCGGGGGGCTTGTACCAAGAGACCCAGTACTTC
NA	TRBV2	NA	TRBJ2-6	CASAGGDSGANVLTF	TGTGCCAGCGCCGGGGGTGACTCTGGGGCCAACGTCCTGACTTTC
NA	TRBV6-5	few	TRBJ1-2	CASSNNRDGQYGYTF	TGTGCCAGCAGCAACAACCGGGACGGTCAATATGGCTACACCTTC
TRBD2	TRBV7-9	few	TRBJ2-1	CASAGGLDSGGIYNEQFF	TGTGCCAGCGCAGGAGGACTCGACTCGGGGGGGATCTACAATGAGCAGTTCTTC